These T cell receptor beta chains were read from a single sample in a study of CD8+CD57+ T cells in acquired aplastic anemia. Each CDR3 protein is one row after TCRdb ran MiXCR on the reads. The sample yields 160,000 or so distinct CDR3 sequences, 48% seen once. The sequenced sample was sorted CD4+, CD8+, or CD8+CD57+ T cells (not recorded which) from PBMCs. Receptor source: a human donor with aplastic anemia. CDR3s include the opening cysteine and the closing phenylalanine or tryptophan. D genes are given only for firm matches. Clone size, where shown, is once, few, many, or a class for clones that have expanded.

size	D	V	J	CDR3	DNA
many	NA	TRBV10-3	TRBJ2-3	CAMGAEVGADTQYF	TGTGCCATGGGAGCGGAGGTGGGGGCAGATACGCAGTATTTT
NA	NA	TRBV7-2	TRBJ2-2	CASRTGELFF	TGTGCCAGCAGAACAGGGGAGCTGTTTTTT
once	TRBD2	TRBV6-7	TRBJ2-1	CASSRLAGGPKGYNEQFF	TGTGCCAGCAGTAGACTAGCGGGAGGGCCTAAAGGGTACAATGAGCAGTTCTTC
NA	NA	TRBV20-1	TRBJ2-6	CSARGTNVLTF	TGCAGTGCTAGAGGGACCAACGTCCTGACTTTC
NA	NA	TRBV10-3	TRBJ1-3	CAISDGENGNTIYF	TGTGCCATCAGTGACGGGGAGAATGGAAACACCATATATTTT
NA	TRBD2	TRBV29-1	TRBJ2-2	CSVGGAGMNTGELFF	TGCAGCGTTGGCGGAGCGGGGATGAACACCGGGGAGCTGTTTTTT
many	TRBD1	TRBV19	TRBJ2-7	CASSPGQGAGEQYF	TGTGCCAGTTCCCCCGGACAGGGGGCGGGAGAGCAGTACTTC
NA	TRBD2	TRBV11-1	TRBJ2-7	CASSWPTEGLAESYEQYF	TGTGCCAGCAGCTGGCCAACCGAAGGACTAGCGGAGAGCTACGAGCAGTACTTC
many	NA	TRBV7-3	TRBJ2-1	CAGSDDRLAYNEQFF	TGTGCCGGCAGCGACGACCGACTGGCCTACAATGAGCAGTTCTTC
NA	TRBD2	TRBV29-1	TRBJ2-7	CSVEGLAGGEQYF	TGCAGCGTTGAAGGGTTAGCGGGAGGCGAGCAGTACTTC
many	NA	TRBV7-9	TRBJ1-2	CASSPDGGGIYHYGYTF	TGTGCCAGCAGCCCGGATGGCGGGGGAATTTACCACTATGGCTACACCTTC
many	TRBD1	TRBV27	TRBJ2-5	CASTPGTGGETQYF	TGTGCCAGCACCCCCGGGACAGGGGGAGAGACCCAGTACTTC
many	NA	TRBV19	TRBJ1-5	CASSPGGGHQPQHF	TGTGCCAGTAGCCCCGGGGGAGGGCATCAGCCCCAGCATTTT
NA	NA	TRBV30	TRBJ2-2	CAWRPRTTGELFF	TGTGCCTGGAGGCCTAGGACCACCGGGGAGCTGTTTTTT
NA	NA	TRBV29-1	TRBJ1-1	CSGDQGLSDTEAFF	TGCAGCGGTGACCAGGGTCTTTCTGACACTGAAGCTTTCTTT
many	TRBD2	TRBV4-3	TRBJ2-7	CASRPVWGGSYEQYF	TGCGCCAGCAGACCAGTGTGGGGGGGATCCTACGAGCAGTACTTC
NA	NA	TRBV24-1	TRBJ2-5	CATSDQSRFETQYF	TGTGCCACCAGTGACCAGTCCCGGTTTGAGACCCAGTACTTC
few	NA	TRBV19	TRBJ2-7	CASSTSGVSYEQYF	TGTGCCAGTAGTACTTCCGGTGTCTCCTACGAGCAGTACTTC
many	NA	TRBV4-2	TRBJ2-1	CASSQDVAPHVDEQFF	TGTGCCAGCAGCCAAGATGTGGCCCCCCACGTGGATGAGCAGTTCTTC
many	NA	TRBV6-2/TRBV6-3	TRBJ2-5	CASDSGVGTQYF	TGTGCCTCCGATTCGGGGGTAGGGACCCAGTACTTC
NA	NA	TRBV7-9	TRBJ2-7	CASSPAGEEQYF	TGTGCCAGCAGCCCTGCAGGGGAAGAGCAGTACTTC
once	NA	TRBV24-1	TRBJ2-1	CATSDSEASSYNEQFF	TGTGCCACCAGTGACAGTGAGGCTAGCTCCTACAATGAGCAGTTCTTC
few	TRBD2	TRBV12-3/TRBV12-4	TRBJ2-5	CASSFWKAHAGGGTQYF	TGTGCCAGCAGTTTCTGGAAGGCCCACGCGGGAGGGGGGACCCAGTACTTC
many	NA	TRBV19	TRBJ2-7	CASSIIGETSYEQYF	TGTGCCAGTAGTATTATAGGGGAAACTTCCTACGAGCAGTACTTC
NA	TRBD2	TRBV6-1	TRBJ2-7	CASSHHPCSSGAYEQYF	TGTGCCAGCAGCCACCACCCGTGCTCCAGCGGGGCCTACGAGCAGTACTTC
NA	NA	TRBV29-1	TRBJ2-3	CSAADGGSSRDTQYF	TGCAGTGCCGCTGATGGGGGCTCATCCAGGGATACGCAGTATTTT
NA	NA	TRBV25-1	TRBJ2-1	CASSSYRASLYNEQFF	TGTGCCAGCAGTTCTTACAGGGCTTCCCTGTACAATGAGCAGTTCTTC
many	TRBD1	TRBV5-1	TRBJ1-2	CASRAGTDYGYTF	TGCGCCAGCAGGGCCGGGACAGACTATGGCTACACCTTC
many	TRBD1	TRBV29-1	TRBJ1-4	CSAWGQTHEKLFF	TGCAGCGCTTGGGGACAGACCCATGAAAAACTGTTTTTT
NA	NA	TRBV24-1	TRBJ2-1	CATSDFTGKQFF	TGTGCCACCAGTGATTTTACGGGGAAGCAGTTCTTC
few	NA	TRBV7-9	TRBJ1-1	CASSLDTNTEAFF	TGTGCCAGCAGCTTGGACACTAACACTGAAGCTTTCTTT
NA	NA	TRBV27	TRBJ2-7	CASSLPMGGDYEQYF	TGTGCCAGCAGTTTACCTATGGGAGGAGACTACGAGCAGTACTTC
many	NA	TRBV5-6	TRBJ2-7	CASSLTGTYEQYF	TGTGCCAGCAGCTTGACAGGGACCTACGAGCAGTACTTC
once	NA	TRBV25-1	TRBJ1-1	CASSPGGGGSEAFF	TGCGCCAGCTCCCCCGGGGGGGGTGGATCGGAAGCTTTCTTT
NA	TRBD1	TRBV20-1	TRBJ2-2	CSVSGQGDTGELFF	TGCAGTGTATCCGGACAGGGAGACACCGGGGAGCTGTTTTTT
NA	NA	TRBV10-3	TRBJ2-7	CAISDLRGGNRHEQYF	TGTGCCATCAGTGACCTCAGGGGGGGAAATCGCCACGAGCAGTACTTC
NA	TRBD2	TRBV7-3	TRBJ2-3	CASSFDGGAGDTQYF	TGTGCCAGCAGCTTTGACGGGGGGGCAGGAGATACGCAGTATTTT
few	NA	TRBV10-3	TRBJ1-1	CAISAGGQSLTEAFF	TGTGCCATCAGTGCAGGAGGCCAATCTCTCACTGAAGCTTTCTTT
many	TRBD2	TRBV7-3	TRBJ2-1	CASSLTSGSGNEQFF	TGTGCCAGCAGCTTAACTAGCGGGAGTGGGAATGAGCAGTTCTTC
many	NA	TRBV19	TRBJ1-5	CASNSGSNQPQHF	TGTGCCAGTAACTCAGGGAGCAATCAGCCCCAGCATTTT
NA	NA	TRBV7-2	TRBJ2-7	CASRGFEGERYEQYF	TGTGCCAGCAGGGGTTTCGAGGGGGAACGGTACGAGCAGTACTTC
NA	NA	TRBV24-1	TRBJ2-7	CATSGGFEQYF	TGTGCCACCAGTGGAGGCTTTGAGCAGTACTTC
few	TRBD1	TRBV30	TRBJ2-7	CACSDTGDDEQYF	TGTGCCTGTTCCGATACAGGGGATGACGAGCAGTACTTC
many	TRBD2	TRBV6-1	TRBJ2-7	CASSPIAGGAYEQYF	TGTGCCAGCAGTCCGATAGCGGGAGGAGCCTACGAGCAGTACTTC
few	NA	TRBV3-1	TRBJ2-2	CACSQGVWGSGELFF	TGTGCCTGCAGCCAGGGAGTATGGGGATCCGGTGAGCTGTTTTTT
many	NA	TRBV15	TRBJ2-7	CATSRVGSGRDYEQYF	TGTGCCACCAGCAGAGTGGGTAGCGGCAGAGACTACGAGCAGTACTTC
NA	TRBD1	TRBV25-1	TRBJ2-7	CASSWTGGWNEQYF	TGTGCCAGCAGTTGGACAGGGGGCTGGAACGAGCAGTACTTC
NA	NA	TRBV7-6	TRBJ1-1	CASSQTRGGNTEAFF	TGTGCCAGCAGCCAGACTAGGGGGGGAAACACTGAAGCTTTCTTT
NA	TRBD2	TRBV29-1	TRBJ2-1	CSARAGVTFF	TGCAGCGCCCGAGCGGGAGTAACCTTCTTC
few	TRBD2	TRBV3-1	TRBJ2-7	CASSHPAGGSYEQYF	TGTGCCAGCAGCCACCCAGCGGGAGGTAGCTACGAGCAGTACTTC
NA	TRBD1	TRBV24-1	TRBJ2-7	CATSGDRAPHEQYF	TGTGCCACCAGTGGGGACAGGGCGCCTCACGAGCAGTACTTC
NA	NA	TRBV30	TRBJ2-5	CAWTPGRMGQETQYF	TGTGCCTGGACCCCGGGGCGGATGGGCCAAGAGACCCAGTACTTC
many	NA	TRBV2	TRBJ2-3	CARDTGSSSGTQYF	TGTGCCAGAGACACCGGGAGTTCAAGCGGTACGCAGTATTTT
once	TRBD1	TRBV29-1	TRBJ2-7	CSVGTEAYEQYF	TGCAGCGTAGGGACAGAGGCCTACGAGCAGTACTTC
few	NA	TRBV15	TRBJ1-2	CATSRNRQTWTVYGYTF	TGTGCCACCAGCAGAAATCGACAGACCTGGACCGTCTATGGCTACACCTTC
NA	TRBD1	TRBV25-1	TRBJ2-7	CASSRPGQSYEQYF	TGTGCCAGCAGTCGACCGGGACAGAGCTACGAGCAGTACTTC